This T cell receptor (beta chain) was captured by sequencing in a study of response to subunit inactivated influenza vaccine. The V and J ends lost 5 bases and 4 bases, in that order; junction bases with no gene match: 5. The germline V gene encodes CDR1 SGHRS and CDR2 YFSETQ. This CDR3 has 15 residues. One entry per CDR3 protein, called by TCRdb with MiXCR from the RT-PCR reads. The sample contains fewer than 600,000 distinct CDR3 sequences, more than 7% of which appear only once. V gene TRBV5-1 combines with J gene TRBJ2-1; 11 nucleotides align to TRBD1. This clonotype originated in a man between 50 and 75 years old who received an inactivated influenza vaccine. The source was PBMCs from blood, collected about 23 months after vaccination. CDR3 nucleotides: TGCGCCAGCAGAGTTGGACAGGGGGCTTACAATGAGCAGTTCTTC. Translated: CASRVGQGAYNEQFF.